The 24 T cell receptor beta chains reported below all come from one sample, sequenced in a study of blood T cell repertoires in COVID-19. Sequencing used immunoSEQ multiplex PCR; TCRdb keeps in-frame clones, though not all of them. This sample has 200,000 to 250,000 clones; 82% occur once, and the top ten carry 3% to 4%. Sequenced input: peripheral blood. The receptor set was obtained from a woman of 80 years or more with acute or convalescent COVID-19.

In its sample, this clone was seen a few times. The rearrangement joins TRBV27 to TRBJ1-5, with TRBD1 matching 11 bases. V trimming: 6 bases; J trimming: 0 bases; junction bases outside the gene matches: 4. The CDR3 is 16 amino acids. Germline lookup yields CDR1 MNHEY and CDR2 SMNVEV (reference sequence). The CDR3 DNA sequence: TGTGCCAGCAGAAGGACAGGGGGCGGTAGCAATCAGCCCCAGCATTTT. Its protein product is CASRRTGGGSNQPQHF.

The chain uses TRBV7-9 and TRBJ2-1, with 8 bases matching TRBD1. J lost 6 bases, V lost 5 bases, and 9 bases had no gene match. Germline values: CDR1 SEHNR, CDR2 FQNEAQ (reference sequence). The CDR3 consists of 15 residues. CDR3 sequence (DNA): TGTGCCAGCAGCCCGAGGTGGGACAGGCTCAATGAGCAGTTCTTC. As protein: CASSPRWDRLNEQFF.

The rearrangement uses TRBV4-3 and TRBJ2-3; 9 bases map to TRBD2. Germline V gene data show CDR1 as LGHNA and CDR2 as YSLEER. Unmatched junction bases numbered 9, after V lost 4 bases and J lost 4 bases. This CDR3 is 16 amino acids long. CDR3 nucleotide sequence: TGCGCCAGCAGCCGCGAGCGGGGGGCTTTCTCAGATACGCAGTATTTT. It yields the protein CASSRERGAFSDTQYF.

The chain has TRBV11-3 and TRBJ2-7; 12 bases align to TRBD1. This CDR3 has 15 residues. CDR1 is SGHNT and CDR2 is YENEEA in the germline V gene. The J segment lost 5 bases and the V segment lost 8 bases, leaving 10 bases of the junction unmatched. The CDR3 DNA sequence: TGTGCCAGCTCGCCGGGGGACAGGGGGCTGGACGAGCAGTACTTC. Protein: CASSPGDRGLDEQYF. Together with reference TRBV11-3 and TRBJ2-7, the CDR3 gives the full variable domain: EAGVVQSPRYKIIEKKQPVAFWCNPISGHNTLYWYLQNLGQGPELLIRYENEEAVDDSQLPKDRFSAERLKGVDSTLKIQPAELGDSAVYLCASSPGDRGLDEQYFGPGTRLTVT.

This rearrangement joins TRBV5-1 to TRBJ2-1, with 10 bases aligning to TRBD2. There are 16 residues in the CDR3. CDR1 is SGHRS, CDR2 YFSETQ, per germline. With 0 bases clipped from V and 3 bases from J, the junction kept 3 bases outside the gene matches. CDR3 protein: CASSLAGLAVYNEQFF. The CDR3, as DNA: TGCGCCAGCAGCTTGGCTGGACTAGCGGTCTACAATGAGCAGTTCTTC.

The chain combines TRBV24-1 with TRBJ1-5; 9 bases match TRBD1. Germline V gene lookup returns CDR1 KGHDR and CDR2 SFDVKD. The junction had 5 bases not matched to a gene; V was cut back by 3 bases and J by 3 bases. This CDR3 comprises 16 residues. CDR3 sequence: CATSDRGQGNNQPQHF. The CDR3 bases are TGTGCCACCAGTGATCGGGGACAGGGAAACAATCAGCCCCAGCATTTT.

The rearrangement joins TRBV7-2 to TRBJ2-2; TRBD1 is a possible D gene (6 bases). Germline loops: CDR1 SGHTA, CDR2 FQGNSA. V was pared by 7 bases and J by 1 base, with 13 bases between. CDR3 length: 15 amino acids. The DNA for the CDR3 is TGTGCCAGCACCCTGGGACAACTGAACACCGGGGAGCTGTTTTTT. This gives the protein CASTLGQLNTGELFF.

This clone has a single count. The CDR3 spells CASSVQGKDTDTQYF. The CDR3 DNA reads TGTGCCAGCAGCGTACAGGGAAAGGACACAGATACGCAGTATTTT. This sequence joins TRBV9 and TRBJ2-3; a possible D gene is TRBD1 (5 bases). The CDR3 contains 15 residues. V lost 1 base and J lost 2, with 11 bases in between. Per germline, CDR1 SGDLS and CDR2 YYNGEE.

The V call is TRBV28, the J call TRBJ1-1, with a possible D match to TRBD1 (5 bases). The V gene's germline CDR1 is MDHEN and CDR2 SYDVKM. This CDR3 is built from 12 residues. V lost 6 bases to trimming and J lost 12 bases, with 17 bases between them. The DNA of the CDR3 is TGTGCCAGCAGCTTCGCCTCAGGGAGGACTTTCTTT. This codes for CASSFASGRTFF.

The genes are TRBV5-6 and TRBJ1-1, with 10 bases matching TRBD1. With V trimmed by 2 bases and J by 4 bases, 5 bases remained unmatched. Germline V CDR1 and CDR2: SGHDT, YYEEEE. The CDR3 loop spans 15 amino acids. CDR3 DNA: TGTGCCAGCAGCTTACCGGGACAGGGGACCACTGAAGCTTTCTTT. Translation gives CASSLPGQGTTEAFF.

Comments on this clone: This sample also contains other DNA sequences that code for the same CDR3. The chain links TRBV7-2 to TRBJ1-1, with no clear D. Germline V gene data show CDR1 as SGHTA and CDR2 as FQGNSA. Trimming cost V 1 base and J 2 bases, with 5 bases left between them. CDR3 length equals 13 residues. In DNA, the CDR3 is TGTGCCAGCAGCTTAGTCCCAAACACTGAAGCTTTCTTT. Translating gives CASSLVPNTEAFF.

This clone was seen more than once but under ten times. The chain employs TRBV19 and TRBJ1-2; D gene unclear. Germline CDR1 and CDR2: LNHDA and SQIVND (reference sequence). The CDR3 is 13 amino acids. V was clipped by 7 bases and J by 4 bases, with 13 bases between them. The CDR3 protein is CASMRGVSYGYTF. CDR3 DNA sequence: TGTGCCAGTATGCGAGGAGTAAGCTATGGCTACACCTTC.

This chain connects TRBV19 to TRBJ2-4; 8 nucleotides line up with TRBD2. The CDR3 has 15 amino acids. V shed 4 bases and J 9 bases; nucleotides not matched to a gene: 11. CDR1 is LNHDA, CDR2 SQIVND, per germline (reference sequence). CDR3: CASSTLGLGEVIQYF. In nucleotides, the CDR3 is TGTGCCAGTAGTACCTTGGGACTAGGCGAGGTCATTCAGTACTTC.

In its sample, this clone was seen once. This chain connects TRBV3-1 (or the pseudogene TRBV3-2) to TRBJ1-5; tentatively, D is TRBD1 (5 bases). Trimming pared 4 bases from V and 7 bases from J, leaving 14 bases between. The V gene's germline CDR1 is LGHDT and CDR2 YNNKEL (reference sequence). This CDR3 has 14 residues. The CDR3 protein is CASSLGPGGQPQHF. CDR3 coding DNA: TGTGCCAGCAGCCTGGGCCCCGGGGGGCAGCCCCAGCATTTT.

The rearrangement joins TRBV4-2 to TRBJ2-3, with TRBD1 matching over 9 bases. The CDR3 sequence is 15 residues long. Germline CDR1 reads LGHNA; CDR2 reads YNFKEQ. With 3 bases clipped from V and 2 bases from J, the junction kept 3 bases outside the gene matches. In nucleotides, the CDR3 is TGTGCCAGCAGCCATGGGACAGGGATCACAGATACGCAGTATTTT. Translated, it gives CASSHGTGITDTQYF.

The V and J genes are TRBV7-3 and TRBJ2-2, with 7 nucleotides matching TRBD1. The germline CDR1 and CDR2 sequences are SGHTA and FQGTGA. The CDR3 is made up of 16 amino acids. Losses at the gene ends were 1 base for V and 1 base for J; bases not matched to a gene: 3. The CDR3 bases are TGTGCCAGCAGCTTAATGTACAGGGGGAACACCGGGGAGCTGTTTTTT. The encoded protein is CASSLMYRGNTGELFF.

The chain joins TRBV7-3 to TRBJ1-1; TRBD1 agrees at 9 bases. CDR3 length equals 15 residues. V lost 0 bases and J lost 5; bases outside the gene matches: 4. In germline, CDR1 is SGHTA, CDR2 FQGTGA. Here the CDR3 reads CASSLTSGQGTEAFF. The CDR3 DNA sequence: TGTGCCAGCAGCTTAACTTCGGGACAGGGTACTGAAGCTTTCTTT.

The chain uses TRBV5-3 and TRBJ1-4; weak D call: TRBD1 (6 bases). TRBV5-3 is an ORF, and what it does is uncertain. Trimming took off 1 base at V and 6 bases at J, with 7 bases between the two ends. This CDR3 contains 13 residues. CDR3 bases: TGTGCCAGAAGCTTGTCAGGGGATGAAAAACTGTTTTTT. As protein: CARSLSGDEKLFF.

The CDR3 nucleotides are TGTGCCAGCGGAGACGTGAGCCCTGCAGGGGACCGGGAGACCCAGTACTTC. Protein sequence: CASGDVSPAGDRETQYF. V gene TRBV6-7 combines with J gene TRBJ2-5, with D possibly TRBD1 on 6 matching bases. TRBV6-7 has ORF status, its function being uncertain. Trimming cost V 8 bases and J 5 bases, with 27 bases left between them. This CDR3 is built from 17 residues.

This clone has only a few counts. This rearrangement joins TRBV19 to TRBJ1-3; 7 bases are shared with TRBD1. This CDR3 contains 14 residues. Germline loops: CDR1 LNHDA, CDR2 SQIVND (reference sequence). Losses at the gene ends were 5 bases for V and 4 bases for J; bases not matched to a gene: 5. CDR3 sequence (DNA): TGTGCCAGTAGTTCCCGGGACAGAGGAAACACCATATATTTT. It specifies CASSSRDRGNTIYF.

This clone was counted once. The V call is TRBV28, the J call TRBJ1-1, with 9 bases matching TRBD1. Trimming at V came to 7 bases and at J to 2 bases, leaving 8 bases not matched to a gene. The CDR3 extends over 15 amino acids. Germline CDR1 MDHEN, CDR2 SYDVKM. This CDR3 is CASTPLGQGNTEAFF. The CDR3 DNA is TGTGCCAGCACCCCTTTGGGACAGGGCAACACTGAAGCTTTCTTT.

CDR3 in amino acids: CASSQGQGTSTDTQYF. CDR3 sequence (DNA): TGTGCCAGCAGCCAAGGACAGGGAACTAGCACAGATACGCAGTATTTT. The chain employs TRBV14 and TRBJ2-3; 7 positions agree with TRBD1. Germline V gives CDR1 SGHDN, CDR2 FVKESK. The CDR3 has 16 residues. V lost 1 base and J lost 0; bases outside the gene matches: 4.

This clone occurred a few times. The CDR3 protein is CASSLQDRAGTEAFF. The CDR3 DNA sequence: TGTGCCAGCAGCCTACAGGACAGGGCTGGAACTGAAGCTTTCTTT. The rearrangement uses TRBV7-9 and TRBJ1-1; 8 nucleotides line up with TRBD1. This CDR3 has 15 amino acids. Germline CDR1 reads SEHNR; CDR2 reads FQNEAQ (reference sequence). V was clipped by 5 bases and J by 5 bases; unmatched bases: 10.

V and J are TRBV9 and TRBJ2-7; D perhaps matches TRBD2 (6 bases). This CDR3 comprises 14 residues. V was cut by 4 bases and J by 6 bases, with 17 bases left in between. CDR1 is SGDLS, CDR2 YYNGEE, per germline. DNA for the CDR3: TGTGCCAGCAGCCCTTCGGGGGAGGCCTTCGAGCAGTACTTC. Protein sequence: CASSPSGEAFEQYF.